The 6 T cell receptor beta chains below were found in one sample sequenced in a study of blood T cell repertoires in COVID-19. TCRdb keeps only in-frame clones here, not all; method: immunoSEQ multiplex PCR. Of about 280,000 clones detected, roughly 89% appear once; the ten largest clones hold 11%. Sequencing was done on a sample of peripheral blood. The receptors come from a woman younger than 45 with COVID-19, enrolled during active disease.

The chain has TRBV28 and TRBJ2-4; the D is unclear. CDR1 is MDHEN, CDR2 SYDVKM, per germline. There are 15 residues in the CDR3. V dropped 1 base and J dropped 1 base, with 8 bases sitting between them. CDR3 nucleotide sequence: TGTGCCAGCAGTTTATCCGGTCGGGCCAAAAACATTCAGTACTTC. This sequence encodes CASSLSGRAKNIQYF.

In DNA form, the CDR3 reads TGTGCCAGCAGCGATAACAGGGGGTCAGGCAATCAGCCCCAGCATTTT. It is translated as CASSDNRGSGNQPQHF. The genes are TRBV5-5 and TRBJ1-5; the match to TRBD1 covers 8 bases. Germline CDR1 reads SGHKS; CDR2 reads YYEKEE (reference sequence). This CDR3 contains 16 residues. Trimming took 4 bases from V and 2 from J; bases not matched to a gene: 8.

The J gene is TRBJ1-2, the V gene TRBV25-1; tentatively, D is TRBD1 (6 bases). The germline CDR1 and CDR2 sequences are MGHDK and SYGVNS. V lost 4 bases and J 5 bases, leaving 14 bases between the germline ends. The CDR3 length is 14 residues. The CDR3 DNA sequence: TGTGCCAGCAGTGTCACAGGGATTGGGTATGGCTACACCTTC. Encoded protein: CASSVTGIGYGYTF.

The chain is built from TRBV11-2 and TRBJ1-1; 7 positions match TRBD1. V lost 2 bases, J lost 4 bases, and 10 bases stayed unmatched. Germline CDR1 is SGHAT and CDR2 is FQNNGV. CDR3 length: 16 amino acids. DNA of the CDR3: TGTGCCAGCAGCTTACTACAGGGGAGAGGGACCACTGAAGCTTTCTTT. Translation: CASSLLQGRGTTEAFF.

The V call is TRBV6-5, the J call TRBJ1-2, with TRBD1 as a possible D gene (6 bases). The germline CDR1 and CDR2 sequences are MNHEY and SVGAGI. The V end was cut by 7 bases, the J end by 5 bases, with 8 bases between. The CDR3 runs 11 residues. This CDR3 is CASTDRYGYTF. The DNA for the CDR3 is TGTGCCAGCACCGACAGGTATGGCTACACCTTC.

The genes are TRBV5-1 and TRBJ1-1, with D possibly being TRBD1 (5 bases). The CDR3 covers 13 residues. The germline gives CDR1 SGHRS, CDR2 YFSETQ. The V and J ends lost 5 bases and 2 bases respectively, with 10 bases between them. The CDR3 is CASRSQGNTEAFF. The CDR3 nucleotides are TGCGCCAGCAGGAGCCAGGGCAACACTGAAGCTTTCTTT.